Presented here are 13 T cell receptor beta chains from one specimen sequenced in a study of T cells in Graves' hyperthyroidism and ophthalmopathy. Regions amplified from RNA transcripts were the TCR beta CDR3 regions. During a first-round RT-PCR of the TCR CDR3, the HTBI primer set was used. MiXCR was run by TCRdb on the multiplex PCR reads, yielding one entry per CDR3 protein. The sample has 750,000 to 950,000 distinct CDR3 sequences, over 35% seen once. The specimen sequenced was blood. These receptor sequences come from a man younger than 35 with Graves' hyperthyroidism.

This rearrangement joins TRBV19 to TRBJ2-2; weak D call: TRBD2 (6 bases). Germline loops: CDR1 LNHDA, CDR2 SQIVND (reference sequence). The germline V and J ends were trimmed by 6 bases and 0 bases, with 14 bases remaining between them. CDR3 length: 16 amino acids. CDR3 protein: CASSNPWDSNTGELFF. CDR3 DNA: TGTGCCAGTAGCAACCCGTGGGACTCGAACACCGGGGAGCTGTTTTTT. The full variable domain, rest sourced from reference TRBV19 and TRBJ2-2, is DGGITQSPKYLFRKEGQNVTLSCEQNLNHDAMYWYRQDPGQGLRLIYYSQIVNDFQKGDIAEGYSVSREKKESFPLTVTSAQKNPTAFYLCASSNPWDSNTGELFFGEGSRLTVL.

The chain joins TRBV5-1 to TRBJ2-2; D is undetermined. V lost 4 bases to trimming and J lost 5 bases, with 12 bases between them. This CDR3 is 14 amino acids long. The germline CDR1 and CDR2 sequences are SGHRS and YFSETQ. CDR3 in amino acids: CASSPQTVTGELFF. CDR3 nucleotide sequence: TGCGCCAGCAGCCCTCAGACTGTAACCGGGGAGCTGTTTTTT.

On this clonotype: An end of the junction does not agree with germline; a read error may underlie this. The rearrangement joins TRBV14 to TRBJ2-7; D remains ambiguous. Germline V gives CDR1 SGHDN, CDR2 FVKESK. This CDR3 contains 11 residues. The CDR3 nucleotides read TGTGCCAGCAGCCAAGTCGGAGCCAGACACTTC. Amino acid sequence: CASSQVGARHF.

V is TRBV20-1 and J is TRBJ2-7; D may be TRBD2 (5 bases). Looked up from germline, CDR1 is DFQATT and CDR2 is SNEGSKA (reference sequence). The CDR3 sequence is 14 residues long. The V gene lost 0 bases and the J gene lost 3 bases, with 12 bases spanning the gap. CDR3 sequence: CSARDERGFYEQYF. The DNA for the CDR3 is TGCAGTGCTAGAGACGAACGGGGATTCTACGAGCAGTACTTC.

This chain joins TRBV20-1 and TRBJ1-1; D uncertain. Germline lookup yields CDR1 DFQATT and CDR2 SNEGSKA (reference sequence). The CDR3 has 13 amino acids. V lost 6 bases and J 0 bases, leaving 11 bases between the germline ends. The CDR3 here is CSALGSMNTEAFF. The CDR3 region has the DNA TGCAGTGCCTTGGGAAGCATGAACACTGAAGCTTTCTTT.

This clonotype was picked up many times. The chain links TRBV29-1 to TRBJ1-2; 7 nucleotides align to TRBD1. The CDR3 is 12 amino acids. With 8 bases clipped from V and 4 bases from J, the junction kept 7 bases outside the gene matches. The germline V gene encodes CDR1 SQVTM and CDR2 ANQGSEA. CDR3 amino acids: CSSWTGGYGYTF. The CDR3 DNA reads as TGCAGCTCCTGGACAGGCGGCTATGGCTACACCTTC. Full variable domain (missing parts from reference TRBV29-1 and TRBJ1-2): SAVISQKPSRDICQRGTSLTIQCQVDSQVTMMFWYRQQPGQSLTLIATANQGSEATYESGFVIDKFPISRPNLTFSTLTVSNMSPEDSSIYLCSSWTGGYGYTFGSGTRLTVV.

This clonotype has at least ten counts. The chain has TRBV7-2 and TRBJ1-1; no firm D call. This CDR3 is built from 14 residues. V shed 1 base and J shed 10 bases, with 16 bases lying between them. The germline V gene has CDR1 SGHTA and CDR2 FQGNSA. The CDR3 is CASSLVGQAVGAFF. CDR3 nucleotide sequence: TGTGCCAGCAGCTTAGTTGGGCAAGCGGTAGGAGCTTTCTTT. Full variable domain (outside the CDR3, taken from reference TRBV7-2 and TRBJ1-1): GAGVSQSPSNKVTEKGKDVELRCDPISGHTALYWYRQSLGQGLEFLIYFQGNSAPDKSGLPSDRFSAERTGGSVSTLTIQRTQQEDSAVYLCASSLVGQAVGAFFGQGTRLTVV.

This chain links TRBV19 with TRBJ1-4, with 8 bases that match TRBD1. The germline V gene encodes CDR1 LNHDA and CDR2 SQIVND (reference sequence). CDR3 size: 15 residues. The V segment lost 9 bases and the J segment 7 bases; nucleotides outside the gene matches: 13. The CDR3 sequence is CASSPPGQGAEKLFF. DNA of the CDR3: TGTGCCAGCAGTCCCCCCGGCCAGGGGGCTGAAAAACTGTTTTTT.

The CDR3 loop is CASSRQGPNSPLHF. In nucleotides, the CDR3 is TGTGCCAGCTCCCGACAGGGGCCGAATTCACCCCTCCACTTT. The gene calls are TRBV18 and TRBJ1-6; 8 nucleotides agree with TRBD1. This CDR3 has 14 residues. Unmatched junction bases numbered 5, after V lost 6 bases and J lost 7 bases. Germline CDR1 is KGHSH and CDR2 is LQKENI. The whole variable domain, remainder taken from reference TRBV18 and TRBJ1-6, is NAGVMQNPRHLVRRRGQEARLRCSPMKGHSHVYWYRQLPEEGLKFMVYLQKENIIDESGMPKERFSAEFPKEGPSILRIQQVVRGDSAAYFCASSRQGPNSPLHFGNGTRLTVT.

The V gene is TRBV4-1, the J gene TRBJ1-5, with D possibly TRBD1 on 5 matching bases. V was pared by 1 base and J by 4 bases, with 11 bases between. CDR3 length: 15 amino acids. Per the germline V gene, CDR1 is MGHRA and CDR2 is YSYEKL. CDR3 in amino acids: CASSQVDRPNQPQHF. The CDR3 nucleotides are TGCGCCAGCAGCCAAGTAGACAGACCAAATCAGCCCCAGCATTTT.

This chain's CDR3 is CATNTTSNYGYTF. CDR3 DNA sequence: TGTGCCACCAACACCACCTCTAACTATGGCTACACCTTC. The chain has TRBV25-1 and TRBJ1-2; D remains ambiguous. Germline CDR1 reads MGHDK; CDR2 reads SYGVNS. V was cut by 10 bases and J by 0 bases, with 12 bases left in between. The CDR3 runs to 13 residues.

The gene calls are TRBV24-1 and TRBJ1-1; tentatively, D is TRBD1 (5 bases). V dropped 4 bases and J dropped 3 bases, with 11 bases sitting between them. CDR1 and CDR2 from the germline V gene are KGHDR and SFDVKD. The CDR3 runs 14 residues. The CDR3 protein is CATSEGTRDTEAFF. The CDR3 nucleotides are TGTGCCACCAGTGAAGGGACGCGGGACACTGAAGCTTTCTTT.

J is TRBJ2-3 and V is TRBV24-1, with 10 nucleotides matching TRBD2. CDR1 and CDR2 from the germline V gene are KGHDR and SFDVKD. The CDR3 length is 16 residues. V lost 4 bases and J lost 4; bases outside the gene matches: 7. CDR3 DNA sequence: TGTGCCACCAGTGACTCAGCGGGGGGGCTTTCAGATACGCAGTATTTT. It codes for CATSDSAGGLSDTQYF.